A single sample gave rise to the 27 T cell receptor beta chains below, sequenced in a study of low-dose radiotherapy and immunotherapy resistance in tumors. Time point given: before trial treatment. Primers used for first-strand cDNA, a TRAV- and TRBV-specific set, covered both alpha and beta chains. TCRs were amplified for roughly 20 PCR cycles with a constant-region primer and V-primer adapter. TCRdb called the reads again in MiXCR, with one record for every CDR3 protein. Among 70,000 to 95,000 distinct CDR3 sequences listed, 15% to 20% were seen once. This sample comprised PBMCs, obtained before treatment. The receptors derive from a male donor with prostate cancer.

Only a few counts were recorded for this clonotype. This rearrangement joins TRBV4-2 to TRBJ1-2; a possible D gene is TRBD1 (5 bases). The germline V gene has CDR1 LGHNA and CDR2 YNFKEQ. V lost 3 bases to trimming and J lost 8 bases, with 31 bases between them. The CDR3 sequence is 19 residues long. This CDR3 is CASSQPWGRGKRLEGGYTF. The CDR3 bases are TGTGCCAGCAGCCAGCCCTGGGGTCGGGGAAAGCGGCTGGAGGGGGGCTACACCTTC.

Ten or more counts support this clonotype. The chain is built from TRBV6-2 or TRBV6-3 and TRBJ2-1; no firm D call. Germline values: CDR1 MNHEY, CDR2 SVGEGT. The ends were cut back, 6 bases at V and 6 bases at J, with 9 bases in the middle. The CDR3 is made up of 12 amino acids. The CDR3 sequence: CASSLRSNEQFF. CDR3 sequence (DNA): TGTGCCAGCAGCCTACGGAGCAATGAGCAGTTCTTC.

The V and J genes are TRBV18 and TRBJ2-7; 10 nucleotides match TRBD1. Losses at the gene ends were 0 bases for V and 2 bases for J; bases not matched to a gene: 1. Germline V gene sequence: CDR1 KGHSH, CDR2 LQKENI. The CDR3 is 15 residues long. CDR3: CASSPPTGGTYEQYF. DNA for the CDR3: TGTGCCAGCTCACCACCGACAGGGGGCACCTACGAGCAGTACTTC.

This clonotype appeared many times. The chain recombines TRBV12-3 or TRBV12-4 with TRBJ2-3, with D unresolved. The CDR3 extends over 12 amino acids. Trimming left V 3 bases short and J 2 bases short, with 3 bases between. CDR3 residues: CASSLHTDTQYF. The CDR3 DNA is TGTGCCAGCAGTTTGCACACAGATACGCAGTATTTT.

In this sample, this clonotype turned up many times. J is TRBJ1-4 and V is TRBV29-1, with D possibly TRBD1 on 6 matching bases. With 4 bases removed from V and 10 bases from J, the gap between germline ends came to 22 bases. The CDR3 extends over 15 amino acids. From germline, CDR1 is SQVTM and CDR2 ANQGSEA. The CDR3 nucleotides read TGCAGCGTTGCCCCCTGGCAAGGGGGTTGTGGAAAACTGTTTTTT. Translation: CSVAPWQGGCGKLFF.

On this clonotype itself: A much more abundant neighbour one base away suggests this may be a read error. V gene TRBV29-1 combines with J gene TRBJ2-7; D remains unclear. The CDR3 sequence is 12 residues long. CDR1 is SQVTM, CDR2 ANQGSEA, per germline. V lost 5 bases and J 2 bases, leaving 10 bases between the germline ends. CDR3 sequence reads: CSVQVGTYEQYF. The DNA of the CDR3 is TGCAGCGTTCAGGTGGGAACCTACGAGCAGTACTTC.

V usage is TRBV5-1 and J usage is TRBJ1-3; D is perhaps TRBD1 (5 bases). V lost 0 bases, J lost 0 bases, and 16 bases lay in between. This CDR3 is built from 18 residues. CDR1 SGHRS and CDR2 YFSETQ come from the germline V gene. This CDR3 reads CASSLGSTGIFSGNTIYF. CDR3 nucleotides: TGCGCCAGCAGCTTGGGCAGCACAGGAATTTTCTCTGGAAACACCATATATTTT.

In its sample, this clonotype was seen many times. The chain couples TRBV12-3 or TRBV12-4 to TRBJ2-6; the match to TRBD2 covers 16 bases. CDR3 length: 18 amino acids. The trim removed 7 bases at V and 4 bases at J, leaving 7 bases unmatched. This chain's CDR3 is CASTTGTSGGAGANVLTF. DNA for the CDR3: TGTGCCAGCACCACCGGGACTAGCGGGGGGGCAGGGGCCAACGTCCTGACTTTC.

This sequence joins TRBV11-3 and TRBJ2-7; weak D call: TRBD2 (5 bases). CDR3 length: 12 residues. CDR1 is SGHNT, CDR2 YENEEA, per germline. V was trimmed by 5 bases and J by 13 bases, leaving 18 bases between them. The DNA for the CDR3 is TGTGCCAGCAGCGACCGAGGGCCCACTCTCTACTTC. Its protein product is CASSDRGPTLYF.

At least ten counts were recorded for this clonotype. The CDR3, as DNA: TGCAGCGTCCGGACTAGCGGGGAAGCCGAGCAGTACTTC. This sequence encodes CSVRTSGEAEQYF. The chain recombines TRBV29-1 with TRBJ2-7; 12 bases are a match to TRBD2. Losses at the gene ends were 6 bases for V and 6 bases for J; bases not matched to a gene: 6. Germline-derived CDR1 and CDR2 are SQVTM and ANQGSEA. This CDR3 has 13 amino acids.

This clonotype was seen repeatedly, ten times or more. The V call is TRBV6-6, the J call TRBJ2-7, with D possibly being TRBD1 (5 bases). Trimming shortened V by 6 bases and J by 1 base, and 16 bases separated the two germline ends. Germline assignment: CDR1 MNHNY and CDR2 SVGAGI (reference sequence). CDR3 length equals 15 residues. For the CDR3, the DNA is TGTGCCAGCAGACCCCAAGGGGCAGGTTCCTACGAGCAGTACTTC. It encodes CASRPQGAGSYEQYF.

This clonotype was found many times. The chain links TRBV7-2 to TRBJ1-2; D unresolved. The CDR3 length is 15 residues. The V gene lost 2 bases and the J gene lost 9 bases, with 19 bases spanning the gap. Germline loops: CDR1 SGHTA, CDR2 FQGNSA. As DNA, the CDR3 is TGTGCCAGCAGCTTAAAGTCCCAGGCAACCAATAGCTACACCTTC. It codes for CASSLKSQATNSYTF.

This clonotype was counted many times. The chain couples TRBV20-1 to TRBJ1-1, with D unclear. This CDR3 comprises 12 residues. With 1 base removed from V and 5 bases from J, the gap between germline ends came to 8 bases. In germline, CDR1 is DFQATT, CDR2 SNEGSKA (reference sequence). In DNA, the CDR3 is TGCAGTGCTAGAGCCGCAATAACTGAAGCTTTCTTT. It is translated as CSARAAITEAFF.

The sample holds many counts of this clonotype. The genes are TRBV5-4 and TRBJ2-3; 8 bases match TRBD2. Trimming at V came to 4 bases and at J to 2 bases, leaving 12 bases not matched to a gene. CDR3 length: 17 amino acids. The germline CDR1 and CDR2 sequences are SGHNT and YYREEE (reference sequence). The CDR3 loop reads CASSPNAGGGPTDTQYF. CDR3 coding DNA: TGTGCCAGCAGCCCCAACGCTGGCGGGGGGCCCACAGATACGCAGTATTTT.

This clonotype has at least ten counts. CDR3 protein: CASSLVFLVGGQETQYF. CDR3 bases: TGTGCCAGCAGCTTAGTATTCCTAGTGGGGGGCCAAGAGACCCAGTACTTC. The chain employs TRBV11-2 and TRBJ2-5, with a possible D match to TRBD2 (6 bases). The CDR3 has 17 amino acids. Looked up from germline, CDR1 is SGHAT and CDR2 is FQNNGV. Between the trimmed V and J ends, which lost 1 base and 1 base, there was a span of 16 bases.

There are many counts of this clonotype. The chain links TRBV27 to TRBJ1-2; TRBD1 matches 9 bases. Germline V gives CDR1 MNHEY, CDR2 SMNVEV (reference sequence). The CDR3 sequence is 15 residues long. After removal of 4 bases from V and 3 bases from J, the junction contained 6 bases not matched to a gene. CDR3 in amino acids: CASSSRTGDYYGYTF. In nucleotides, the CDR3 is TGTGCCAGCAGTTCCCGGACAGGGGACTACTATGGCTACACCTTC.

This clonotype was seen many times. The CDR3 protein is CASRDPLITADQLIPLYEQYF. The DNA of the CDR3 is TGTGCCAGCAGGGACCCCCTTATTACAGCGGATCAACTTATTCCCCTCTACGAGCAGTACTTC. The gene calls are TRBV2 and TRBJ2-7, with D tentatively TRBD2 (5 bases). The CDR3 has 21 amino acids. Trimming stripped 6 bases from V and 3 bases from J, with 36 bases between. CDR1 and CDR2 from the germline V gene are SNHLY and FYNNEI. The complete variable domain, with remaining parts taken from reference TRBV2 and TRBJ2-7, reads EPEVTQTPSHQVTQMGQEVILRCVPISNHLYFYWYRQILGQKVEFLVSFYNNEISEKSEIFDDQFSVERPDGSNFTLKIRSTKLEDSAMYFCASRDPLITADQLIPLYEQYFGPGTRLTVT.

This clonotype came up many times. The V gene is TRBV6-8, the J gene TRBJ2-1, with D hard to call. The V gene lost 7 bases and the J gene lost 3 bases, with 7 bases spanning the gap. This CDR3 has 12 residues. From germline, CDR1 is MNHGY and CDR2 SAAAGT. CDR3 in amino acids: CASTRDYNEQFF. CDR3 sequence (DNA): TGTGCCAGCACGAGAGACTACAATGAGCAGTTCTTC.

The V gene is TRBV7-8, the J gene TRBJ2-7, with 7 bases identical to TRBD2. V was clipped by 5 bases and J by 4 bases; unmatched bases: 11. The CDR3 loop spans 15 amino acids. CDR1 is SGHVS and CDR2 is FQNEAQ in the germline V gene. The CDR3 nucleotides read TGTGCCAGCAGCCGAAGAAGGGCGGGGGTATACGAGCAGTACTTC. It translates to CASSRRRAGVYEQYF.

This clonotype was recorded many times. The CDR3 protein is CASSLVDLNEQFF. The CDR3 DNA is TGTGCCAGCAGCTTAGTGGACCTCAATGAGCAGTTCTTC. The chain has TRBV7-2 and TRBJ2-1; D uncertain. V was shortened by 1 base and J by 6 bases, with 7 bases between the two germline ends. Germline V gene sequence: CDR1 SGHTA, CDR2 FQGNSA. This CDR3 comprises 13 residues.

This clonotype was seen at least ten times. The V and J genes are TRBV7-9 and TRBJ1-5; a weak D match, TRBD1 (5 bases). The CDR3 runs to 13 residues. Germline assignment: CDR1 SEHNR and CDR2 FQNEAQ (reference sequence). Deletions cut 2 bases from V and 6 bases from J, with 8 bases between. The CDR3 region has the DNA TGTGCCAGCAGCTTATGGGGCTCTCAGCCCCAGCATTTT. It specifies CASSLWGSQPQHF.

Many counts were recorded for this clonotype. This chain uses TRBV7-9 with TRBJ2-1, with 8 bases that match TRBD2. This CDR3 is 16 amino acids long. Germline V CDR1 and CDR2: SEHNR, FQNEAQ (reference sequence). V lost 5 bases and J lost 8; bases outside the gene matches: 14. The CDR3 DNA follows: TGTGCCAGCAGCCCTCGGGAAGCGGGGGAAGGGTATGAGCAGTTCTTC. Translated: CASSPREAGEGYEQFF.

Ten or more counts support this clonotype. The rearrangement links TRBV5-1 to TRBJ2-7; no clear D. V was shortened by 0 bases and J by 3 bases, with 13 bases between the two germline ends. CDR1 and CDR2 (germline): SGHRS, YFSETQ. The CDR3 is 15 residues long. The CDR3: CASSLGFGANYEQYF. CDR3 in DNA: TGCGCCAGCAGCTTGGGGTTTGGAGCCAACTACGAGCAGTACTTC.

In this sample, this clonotype turned up many times. This chain links TRBV5-4 with TRBJ2-7; unclear D gene. Between the trimmed V and J ends, which lost 4 bases and 0 bases, there was a span of 5 bases. The CDR3 loop spans 12 amino acids. The germline V gene has CDR1 SGHNT and CDR2 YYREEE (reference sequence). CDR3 coding DNA: TGTGCCAGCAGCGCGGACTCCTACGAGCAGTACTTC. Encoded protein: CASSADSYEQYF.

This clonotype was picked up many times. CDR3 nucleotides: TGTGCCAGCAGCTTAACGGCAGGAGGGAACACTGAAGCTTTCTTT. It yields the protein CASSLTAGGNTEAFF. The rearrangement links TRBV7-3 to TRBJ1-1; no firm D call. With 0 bases removed from V and 1 base from J, the gap between germline ends came to 9 bases. Looked up from germline, CDR1 is SGHTA and CDR2 is FQGTGA. The CDR3 loop spans 15 amino acids. The variable domain in full, with the rest retrieved from reference TRBV7-3 and TRBJ1-1, is GAGVSQTPSNKVTEKGKYVELRCDPISGHTALYWYRQSLGQGPEFLIYFQGTGAADDSGLPNDRFFAVRPEGSVSTLKIQRTERGDSAVYLCASSLTAGGNTEAFFGQGTRLTVV.

This clonotype turned up a few times. The rearrangement joins TRBV27 to TRBJ2-1; a weak D match, TRBD2 (7 bases). The CDR3 extends over 12 amino acids. The germline V gene has CDR1 MNHEY and CDR2 SMNVEV (reference sequence). Deletions cut 3 bases from V and 13 bases from J, with 13 bases between. Here the CDR3 DNA reads TGTGCCAGCAGTTTGGGGGGGCAGCCTCAGTTCTTC. Translating gives CASSLGGQPQFF.

This clonotype appeared a few times. The rearrangement joins TRBV7-9 to TRBJ1-3; a weak D match, TRBD1 (6 bases). Germline V gene data show CDR1 as SEHNR and CDR2 as FQNEAQ (reference sequence). The length of the CDR3 is 14 residues. The V end lost 5 bases, the J end lost 9 bases, and 17 bases lay between the germline ends. The CDR3 nucleotides read TGTGCCAGCAGCCAGGGGCAGGCCGCTGGCACCATATATTTT. Translated: CASSQGQAAGTIYF. The full variable domain, rest sourced from reference TRBV7-9 and TRBJ1-3, is DTGVSQNPRHKITKRGQNVTFRCDPISEHNRLYWYRQTLGQGPEFLTYFQNEAQLEKSRLLSDRFSAERPKGSFSTLEIQRTEQGDSAMYLCASSQGQAAGTIYFGEGSWLTVV.